This is a list of T cell receptor beta chains from one sample in a study. TCRdb redid the calling of the multiplex PCR reads with MiXCR, one entry per CDR3 protein. The repertoire holds about 830 distinct CDR3 sequences, with 15% to 20% as singletons. The source material was Tregs sorted from blood. These receptors were taken from a female donor with breast cancer. Each CDR3 is given without its conserved first and last residue. D genes are given only for firm matches.

length: 14
D: TRBD1
V: TRBV12-3/TRBV12-4
J: TRBJ1-2
CDR3: ASSFLTGVNDYGYT

length: 11
D: .
V: TRBV12-3/TRBV12-4
J: TRBJ1-2
CDR3: ASSLSGLSGYT

length: 12
D: .
V: TRBV12-3/TRBV12-4
J: TRBJ1-2
CDR3: ASRRAGLNYGYT

length: 14
D: .
V: TRBV12-3/TRBV12-4
J: TRBJ1-2
CDR3: ASRATGKGSRYGYT

length: 14
D: TRBD1
V: TRBV12-3/TRBV12-4
J: TRBJ1-2
CDR3: ASSFEPGQGTRGYT

length: 10
D: .
V: TRBV12-3/TRBV12-4
J: TRBJ1-2
CDR3: ASSSSNYGYT

length: 11
D: .
V: TRBV12-3/TRBV12-4
J: TRBJ1-2
CDR3: ASSLDGALGYT

length: 12
D: TRBD1
V: TRBV12-3/TRBV12-4
J: TRBJ1-2
CDR3: ASRDRESNYGYT

length: 12
D: .
V: TRBV12-3/TRBV12-4
J: TRBJ1-2
CDR3: ASSSRDRNYGYT

length: 12
D: .
V: TRBV12-3/TRBV12-4
J: TRBJ1-2
CDR3: ASSLEGPGRGYT

length: 11
D: .
V: TRBV12-3/TRBV12-4
J: TRBJ1-2
CDR3: ASRLGQIYGYT

length: 10
D: .
V: TRBV12-3/TRBV12-4
J: TRBJ1-2
CDR3: ASSTGMDGYT

length: 13
D: TRBD1
V: TRBV12-3/TRBV12-4
J: TRBJ1-2
CDR3: ASRRTGTDNYGYT

length: 13
D: TRBD1
V: TRBV12-3/TRBV12-4
J: TRBJ1-2
CDR3: ASSNYGTGNYGYT

length: 12
D: TRBD1
V: TRBV12-3/TRBV12-4
J: TRBJ1-2
CDR3: ASSLATGSYGYT

length: 11
D: .
V: TRBV12-3/TRBV12-4
J: TRBJ1-2
CDR3: ASSDTRSHGYT

length: 11
D: .
V: TRBV12-3/TRBV12-4
J: TRBJ1-2
CDR3: ASSLDRSYGYT

length: 12
D: .
V: TRBV12-3/TRBV12-4
J: TRBJ1-2
CDR3: ASSQGLGYYGYT

length: 14
D: .
V: TRBV12-3/TRBV12-4
J: TRBJ1-2
CDR3: ASSRYRIEANYGYT

length: 14
D: .
V: TRBV12-3/TRBV12-4
J: TRBJ1-2
CDR3: ASSSYQSPTGYGYT

length: 10
D: .
V: TRBV12-3/TRBV12-4
J: TRBJ1-2
CDR3: ASSLSSYGYT

length: 10
D: .
V: TRBV12-3/TRBV12-4
J: TRBJ1-2
CDR3: ASSLVGGGYT

length: 12
D: TRBD1
V: TRBV12-3/TRBV12-4
J: TRBJ1-2
CDR3: ASSYAGTGDGYT

length: 14
D: .
V: TRBV12-3/TRBV12-4
J: TRBJ1-2
CDR3: ASSPTRQLANYGYT

length: 13
D: .
V: TRBV12-3/TRBV12-4
J: TRBJ1-2
CDR3: ASSLLVGEGYGYT

length: 13
D: .
V: TRBV12-3/TRBV12-4
J: TRBJ1-2
CDR3: ASTPGRQTNYGYT

length: 10
D: .
V: TRBV12-3/TRBV12-4
J: TRBJ1-2
CDR3: ASSQRGYGYT

length: 12
D: TRBD1
V: TRBV12-3/TRBV12-4
J: TRBJ1-2
CDR3: ASSDPGQNYGYT

length: 13
D: TRBD1
V: TRBV12-3/TRBV12-4
J: TRBJ1-2
CDR3: ASSLTDRAYYGYT

length: 12
D: TRBD1
V: TRBV12-3/TRBV12-4
J: TRBJ1-2
CDR3: ASSYAGTVNGYT

length: 11
D: .
V: TRBV12-3/TRBV12-4
J: TRBJ1-2
CDR3: ASSFLGGYGYT

length: 11
D: .
V: TRBV12-3/TRBV12-4
J: TRBJ1-2
CDR3: ASRAGIAVGYT

length: 8
D: .
V: TRBV12-3/TRBV12-4
J: TRBJ1-2
CDR3: ASGAGGYT

length: 11
D: .
V: TRBV12-3/TRBV12-4
J: TRBJ1-2
CDR3: ASSLGDRFGYT

length: 14
D: TRBD1
V: TRBV12-3/TRBV12-4
J: TRBJ1-2
CDR3: ASSLAGTEGNYGYT

length: 11
D: .
V: TRBV12-3/TRBV12-4
J: TRBJ1-2
CDR3: ASSFGQNYGYT

length: 12
D: .
V: TRBV12-3/TRBV12-4
J: TRBJ1-2
CDR3: ASRGGPGSYGYT

length: 14
D: TRBD1
V: TRBV12-3/TRBV12-4
J: TRBJ1-2
CDR3: ASSNYGTGANYGYT

length: 9
D: .
V: TRBV12-3/TRBV12-4
J: TRBJ1-2
CDR3: ASGSDYGYT

length: 14
D: TRBD1
V: TRBV12-3/TRBV12-4
J: TRBJ1-2
CDR3: ASRLGQGRANYGYT

length: 11
D: .
V: TRBV12-3/TRBV12-4
J: TRBJ1-2
CDR3: ASRQRTVYGYT

length: 12
D: TRBD1
V: TRBV12-3/TRBV12-4
J: TRBJ1-2
CDR3: ASSSPGQSYGYT